This TCR beta chain was captured in a study of technical replicates of blood from a few donors (dated by TCRdb to about 2017). CDR1 SGHTS and CDR2 YDEGEE are derived from the germline V gene. The V end gives up 2 bases and the J end 1 base, leaving 13 bases in the junction not matched to a gene. The CDR3, from cysteine to phenylalanine, totals 18 residues. The sequence is cut down to CDR3 DNA, 54 bases in frame from base 1. The library relied on the immunoSEQ multiplex PCR assay. TCRdb took over this immuneACCESS table, retaining in-frame rearrangements with V and J assigned. Such tables are incomplete; in checked studies, under half of the missing clones stem from an unresolved V gene, and the remainder is unexplained. The sample contains tens of thousands of clones, about 95% of them found a single time. The top ten clonotypes cover under 0.3% of the sample. As regards this clone: Its antigen specificity is not known. Base qualities are not provided; no much larger clone lies one nucleotide away.

The chain couples TRBV5-8 to TRBJ2-3, and 7 junctional nucleotides match TRBD2. Sequencing used T cells isolated from PBMCs. This clonotype originated in a human donor in good health. The CDR3 here reads CASSLVPLSGDCTDTQYF. In nucleotide form, the sequence is TGTGCCAGCAGCTTAGTTCCCCTCAGCGGGGACTGCACAGATACGCAGTATTTT.